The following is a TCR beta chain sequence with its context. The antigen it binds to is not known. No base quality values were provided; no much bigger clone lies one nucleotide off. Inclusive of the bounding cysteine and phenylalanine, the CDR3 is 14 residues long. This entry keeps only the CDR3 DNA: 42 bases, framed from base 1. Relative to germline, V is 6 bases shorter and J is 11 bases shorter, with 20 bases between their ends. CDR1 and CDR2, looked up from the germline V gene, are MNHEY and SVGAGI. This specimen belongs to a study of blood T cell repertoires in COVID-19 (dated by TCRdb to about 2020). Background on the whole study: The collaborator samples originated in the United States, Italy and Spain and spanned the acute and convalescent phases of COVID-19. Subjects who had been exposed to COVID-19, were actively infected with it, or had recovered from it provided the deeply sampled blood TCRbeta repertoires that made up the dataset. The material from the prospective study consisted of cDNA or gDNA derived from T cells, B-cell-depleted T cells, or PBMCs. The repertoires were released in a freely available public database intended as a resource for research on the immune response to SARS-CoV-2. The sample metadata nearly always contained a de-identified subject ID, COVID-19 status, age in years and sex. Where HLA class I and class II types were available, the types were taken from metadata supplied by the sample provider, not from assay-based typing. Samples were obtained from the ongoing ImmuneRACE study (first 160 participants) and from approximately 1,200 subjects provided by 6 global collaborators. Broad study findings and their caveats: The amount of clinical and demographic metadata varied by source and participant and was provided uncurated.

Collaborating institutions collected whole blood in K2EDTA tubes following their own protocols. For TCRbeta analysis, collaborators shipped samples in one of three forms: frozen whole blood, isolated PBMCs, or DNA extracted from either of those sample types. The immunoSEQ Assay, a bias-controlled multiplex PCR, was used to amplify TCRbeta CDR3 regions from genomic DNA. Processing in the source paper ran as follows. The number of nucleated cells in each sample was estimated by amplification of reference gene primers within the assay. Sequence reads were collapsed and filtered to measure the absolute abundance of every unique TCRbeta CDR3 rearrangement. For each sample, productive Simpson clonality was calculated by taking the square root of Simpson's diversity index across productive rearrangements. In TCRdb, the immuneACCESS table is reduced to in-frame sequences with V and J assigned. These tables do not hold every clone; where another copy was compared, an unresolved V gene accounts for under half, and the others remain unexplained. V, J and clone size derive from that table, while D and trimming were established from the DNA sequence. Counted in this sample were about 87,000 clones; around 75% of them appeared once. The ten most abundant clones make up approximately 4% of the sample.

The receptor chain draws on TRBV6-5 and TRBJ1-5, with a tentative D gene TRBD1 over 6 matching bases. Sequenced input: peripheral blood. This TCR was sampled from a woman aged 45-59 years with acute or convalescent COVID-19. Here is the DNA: TGTGCCAGCAGCCAACTAGGACAGTTCAAGGCCCAGCATTTT. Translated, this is CASSQLGQFKAQHF.